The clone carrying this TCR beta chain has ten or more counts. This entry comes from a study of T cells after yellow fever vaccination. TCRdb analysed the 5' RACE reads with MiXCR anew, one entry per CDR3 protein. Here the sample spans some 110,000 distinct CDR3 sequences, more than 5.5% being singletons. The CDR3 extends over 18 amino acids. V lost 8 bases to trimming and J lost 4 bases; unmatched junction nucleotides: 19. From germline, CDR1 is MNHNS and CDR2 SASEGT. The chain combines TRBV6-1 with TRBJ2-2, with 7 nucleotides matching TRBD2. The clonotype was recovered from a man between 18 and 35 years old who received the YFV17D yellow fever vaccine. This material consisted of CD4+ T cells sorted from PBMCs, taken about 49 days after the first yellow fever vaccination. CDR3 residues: CASGASSGPRWGTGELFF. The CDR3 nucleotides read TGTGCCAGCGGGGCGAGTAGCGGGCCCAGATGGGGCACCGGGGAGCTGTTTTTT.